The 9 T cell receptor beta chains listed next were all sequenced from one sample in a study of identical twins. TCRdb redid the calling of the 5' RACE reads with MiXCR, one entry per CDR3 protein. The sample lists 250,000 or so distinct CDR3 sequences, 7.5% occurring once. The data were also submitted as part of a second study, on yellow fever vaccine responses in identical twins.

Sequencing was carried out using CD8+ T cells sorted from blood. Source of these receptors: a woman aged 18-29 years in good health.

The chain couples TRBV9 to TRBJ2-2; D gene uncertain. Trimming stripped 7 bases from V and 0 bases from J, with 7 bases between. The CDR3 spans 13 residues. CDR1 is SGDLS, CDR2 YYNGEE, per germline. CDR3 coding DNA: TGTGCCAGCGGGCCGCCGAACACCGGGGAGCTGTTTTTT. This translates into CASGPPNTGELFF.

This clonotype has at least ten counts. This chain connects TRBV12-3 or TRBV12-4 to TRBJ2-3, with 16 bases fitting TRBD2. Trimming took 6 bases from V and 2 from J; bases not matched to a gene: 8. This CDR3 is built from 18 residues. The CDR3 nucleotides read TGTGCCAGCAGAGGGACTAGCGGGAGGGCCGGAGCCACAGATACGCAGTATTTT. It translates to CASRGTSGRAGATDTQYF.

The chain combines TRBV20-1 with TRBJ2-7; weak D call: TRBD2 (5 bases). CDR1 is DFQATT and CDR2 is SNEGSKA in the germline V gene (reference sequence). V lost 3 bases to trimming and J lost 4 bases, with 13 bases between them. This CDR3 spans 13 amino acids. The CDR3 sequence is CSASGEGWYEQYV. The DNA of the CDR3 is TGCAGTGCTAGTGGCGAGGGTTGGTACGAGCAGTACGTC.

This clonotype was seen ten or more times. As DNA, the CDR3 is TGCAGCGTTGATCGTGGCTACGAGCAGTACTTC. Its translation: CSVDRGYEQYF. V gene TRBV29-1 combines with J gene TRBJ2-7; unclear D gene. Deletions cut 3 bases from V and 3 bases from J, with 6 bases between. The germline V gene encodes CDR1 SQVTM and CDR2 ANQGSEA. The CDR3 covers 11 residues.

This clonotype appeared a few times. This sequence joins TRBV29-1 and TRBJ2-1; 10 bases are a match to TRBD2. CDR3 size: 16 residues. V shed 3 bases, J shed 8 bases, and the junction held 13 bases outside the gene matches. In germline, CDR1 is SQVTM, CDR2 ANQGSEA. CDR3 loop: CSVDRKAGGPRDEQFF. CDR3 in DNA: TGCAGCGTTGACCGTAAAGCGGGAGGGCCTAGGGATGAGCAGTTCTTC.

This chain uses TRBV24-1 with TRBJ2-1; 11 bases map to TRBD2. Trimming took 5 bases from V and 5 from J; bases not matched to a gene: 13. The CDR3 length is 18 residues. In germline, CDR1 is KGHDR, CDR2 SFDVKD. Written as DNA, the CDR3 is TGTGCCACCAGTGTCCATTCCGGCCAGGGACTAGCGGACAATGAGCAGTTCTTC. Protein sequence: CATSVHSGQGLADNEQFF.

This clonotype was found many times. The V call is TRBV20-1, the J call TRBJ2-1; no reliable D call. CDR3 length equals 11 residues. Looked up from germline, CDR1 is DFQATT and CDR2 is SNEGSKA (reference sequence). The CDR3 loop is CRATEDNEQFF. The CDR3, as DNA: TGCAGGGCAACTGAGGACAATGAGCAGTTCTTC.

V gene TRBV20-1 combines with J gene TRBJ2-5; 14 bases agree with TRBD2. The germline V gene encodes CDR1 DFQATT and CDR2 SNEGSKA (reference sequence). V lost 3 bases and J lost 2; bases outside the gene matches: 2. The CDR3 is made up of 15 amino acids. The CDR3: CSARGLAGEQETQYF. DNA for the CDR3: TGCAGTGCTAGGGGACTAGCGGGGGAACAAGAGACCCAGTACTTC.

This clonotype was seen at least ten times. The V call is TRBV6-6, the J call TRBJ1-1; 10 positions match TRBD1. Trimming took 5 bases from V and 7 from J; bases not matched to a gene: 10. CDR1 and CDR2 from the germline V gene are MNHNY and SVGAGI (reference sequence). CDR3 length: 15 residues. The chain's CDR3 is CASSHLDRGRGEAFF. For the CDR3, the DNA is TGTGCCAGCAGTCACCTCGACAGGGGGCGAGGTGAAGCTTTCTTT.